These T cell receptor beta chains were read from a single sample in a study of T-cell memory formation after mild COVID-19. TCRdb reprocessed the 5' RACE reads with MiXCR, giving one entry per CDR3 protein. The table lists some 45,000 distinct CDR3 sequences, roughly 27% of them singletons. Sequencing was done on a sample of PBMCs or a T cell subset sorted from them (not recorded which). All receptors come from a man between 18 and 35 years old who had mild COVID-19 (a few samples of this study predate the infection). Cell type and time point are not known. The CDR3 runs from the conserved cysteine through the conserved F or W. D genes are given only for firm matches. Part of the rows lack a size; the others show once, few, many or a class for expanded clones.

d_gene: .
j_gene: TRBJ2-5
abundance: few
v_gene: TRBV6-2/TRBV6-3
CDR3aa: CASTLYGEVLPEETQYF
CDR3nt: TGTGCCAGCACCCTATATGGGGAGGTGCTCCCTGAAGAGACCCAGTACTTC

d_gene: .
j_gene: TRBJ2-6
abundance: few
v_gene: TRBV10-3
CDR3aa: CAISDRRQMDTGANVLTF
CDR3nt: TGTGCCATCAGTGACCGTAGACAAATGGATACTGGGGCCAACGTCCTGACTTTC

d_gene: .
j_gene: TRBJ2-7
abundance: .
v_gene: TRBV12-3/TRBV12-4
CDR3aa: CASSRDGYEQYF
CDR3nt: TGTGCCAGCAGCCGGGACGGGTACGAGCAGTACTTC

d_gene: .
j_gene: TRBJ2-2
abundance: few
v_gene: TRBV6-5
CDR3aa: CASSSRGAGTGELFF
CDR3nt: TGTGCCAGCAGTTCTAGGGGCGCGGGCACCGGGGAGCTGTTTTTT

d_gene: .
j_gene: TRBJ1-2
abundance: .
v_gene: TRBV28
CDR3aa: CASSPLGRSTTNYGYTF
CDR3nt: TGTGCCAGCAGTCCCTTGGGGAGGTCAACCACTAACTATGGCTACACCTTC

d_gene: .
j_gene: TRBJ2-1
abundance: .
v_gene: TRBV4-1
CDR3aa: CASGFGLGANEQFF
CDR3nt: TGCGCCAGCGGATTCGGACTGGGGGCCAATGAGCAGTTCTTC

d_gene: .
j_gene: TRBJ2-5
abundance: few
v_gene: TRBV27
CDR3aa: CASSLSQGKETQYF
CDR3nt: TGTGCCAGCAGTTTATCCCAGGGTAAAGAGACCCAGTACTTC

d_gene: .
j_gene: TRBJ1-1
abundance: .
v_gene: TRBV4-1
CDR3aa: CASSHAGVSSEAFF
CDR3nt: TGCGCCAGCAGCCACGCCGGGGTCTCCAGTGAAGCTTTCTTT

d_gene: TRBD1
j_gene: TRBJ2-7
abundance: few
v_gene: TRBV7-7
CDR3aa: CASSFGQGDTYEQYF
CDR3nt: TGTGCCAGCAGCTTCGGACAGGGAGATACCTACGAGCAGTACTTC

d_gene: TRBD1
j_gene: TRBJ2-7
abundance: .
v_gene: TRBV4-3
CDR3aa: CASSQDGTGAYEQYF
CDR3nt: TGCGCCAGCAGCCAAGACGGGACAGGGGCCTACGAGCAGTACTTC

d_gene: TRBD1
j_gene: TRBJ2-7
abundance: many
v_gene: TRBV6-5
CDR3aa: CASSPRDSSYEQYF
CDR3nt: TGTGCCAGCAGTCCCCGGGACAGTTCCTACGAGCAGTACTTC

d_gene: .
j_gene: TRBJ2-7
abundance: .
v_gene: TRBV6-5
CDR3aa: CASSYLAGGFNEQYF
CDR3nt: TGTGCCAGCAGTTACTTGGCAGGGGGGTTTAACGAGCAGTACTTC

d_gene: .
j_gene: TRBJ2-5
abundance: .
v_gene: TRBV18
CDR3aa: CASSDSTVLQETQYF
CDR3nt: TGTGCCAGCTCAGATTCGACAGTACTCCAAGAGACCCAGTACTTC

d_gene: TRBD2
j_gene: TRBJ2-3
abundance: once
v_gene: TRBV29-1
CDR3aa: CSVEWVSGGDTQYF
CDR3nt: TGCAGCGTCGAGTGGGTTAGCGGGGGTGATACGCAGTATTTT

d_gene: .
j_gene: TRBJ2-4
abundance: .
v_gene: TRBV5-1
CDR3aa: CASSLSWLAKNIQYF
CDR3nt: TGCGCCAGCAGCTTGTCGTGGTTAGCCAAAAACATTCAGTACTTC

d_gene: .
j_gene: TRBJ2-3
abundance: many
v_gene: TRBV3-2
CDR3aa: CASSQHLGTGGADTQYF
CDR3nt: TGTGCCAGCAGCCAACACCTCGGGACAGGGGGAGCCGATACGCAGTATTTT

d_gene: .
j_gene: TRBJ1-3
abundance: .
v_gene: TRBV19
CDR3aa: CASTSVLGHPSNTIYF
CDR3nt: TGTGCCAGTACCTCCGTTTTGGGACACCCGTCGAACACCATATATTTT

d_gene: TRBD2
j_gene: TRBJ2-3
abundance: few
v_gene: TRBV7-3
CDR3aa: CASSLVGGFTDTQYF
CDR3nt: TGTGCCAGCAGCTTAGTCGGGGGGTTCACAGATACGCAGTATTTT

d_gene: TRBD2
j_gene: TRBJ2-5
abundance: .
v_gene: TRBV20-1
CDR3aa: CSASIPPPGLAGQETQYF
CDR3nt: TGCAGTGCTTCCATTCCTCCTCCGGGACTAGCGGGACAAGAGACCCAGTACTTC

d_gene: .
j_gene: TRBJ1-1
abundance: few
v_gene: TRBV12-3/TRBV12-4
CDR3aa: CASIRADENTEAFF
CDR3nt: TGTGCCAGCATAAGAGCGGACGAGAACACTGAAGCTTTCTTT

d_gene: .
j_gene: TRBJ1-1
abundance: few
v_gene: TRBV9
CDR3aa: CASSASAGAGEAFF
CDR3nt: TGTGCCAGCAGCGCCTCGGCGGGGGCTGGTGAAGCTTTCTTT

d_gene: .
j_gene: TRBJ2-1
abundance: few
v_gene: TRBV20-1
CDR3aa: CSAPRALRMDNEQFF
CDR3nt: TGCAGTGCTCCACGGGCCCTAAGGATGGACAATGAGCAGTTCTTC

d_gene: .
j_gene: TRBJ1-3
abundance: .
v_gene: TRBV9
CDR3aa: CASSGDTSGNTIYF
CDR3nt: TGTGCCAGCAGCGGCGACACCTCTGGAAACACCATATATTTT

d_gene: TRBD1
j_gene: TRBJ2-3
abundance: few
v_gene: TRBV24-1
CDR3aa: CATSDLRDRSTDTQYF
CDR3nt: TGTGCCACCAGTGATTTGAGGGACAGGAGCACAGATACGCAGTATTTT

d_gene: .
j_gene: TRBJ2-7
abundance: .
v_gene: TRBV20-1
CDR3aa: CSTTPGGYEQYF
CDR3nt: TGCAGTACTACCCCAGGGGGGTACGAGCAGTACTTC

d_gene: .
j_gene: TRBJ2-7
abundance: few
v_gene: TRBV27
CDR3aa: CASSYRTPYEQYF
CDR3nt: TGTGCCAGCAGTTACCGGACACCCTACGAGCAGTACTTC

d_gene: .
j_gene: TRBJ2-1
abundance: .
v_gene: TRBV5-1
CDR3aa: CASSEGILTMEQFF
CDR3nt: TGCGCCAGCAGCGAGGGGATTTTGACCATGGAGCAGTTCTTC

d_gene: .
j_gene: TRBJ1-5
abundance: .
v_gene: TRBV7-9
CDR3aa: CASSLADSYQHQHF
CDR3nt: TGTGCCAGCAGCTTAGCGGACAGCTATCAGCACCAGCATTTT

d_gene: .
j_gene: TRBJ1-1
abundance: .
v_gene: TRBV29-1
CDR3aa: CSVAPGFTEAFF
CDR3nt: TGCAGCGTTGCCCCAGGGTTCACTGAAGCTTTCTTT

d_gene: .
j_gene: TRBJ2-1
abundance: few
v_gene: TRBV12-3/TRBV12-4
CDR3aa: CASSRINEQFF
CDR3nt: TGTGCCAGCAGCCGGATCAATGAGCAGTTCTTC

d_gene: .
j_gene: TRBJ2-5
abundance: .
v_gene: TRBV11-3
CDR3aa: CASSPPHHWYQETQYF
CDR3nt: TGTGCCAGCAGCCCGCCACATCACTGGTACCAAGAGACCCAGTACTTC

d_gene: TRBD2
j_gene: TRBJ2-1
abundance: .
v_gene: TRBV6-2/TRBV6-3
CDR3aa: CASSYLRASGDYYNEQFF
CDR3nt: TGTGCCAGCAGTTACCTCCGGGCCAGCGGGGACTACTACAATGAGCAGTTCTTC

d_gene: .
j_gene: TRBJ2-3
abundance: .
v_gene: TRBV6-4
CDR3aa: CASSDRGSGADTQYF
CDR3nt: TGTGCCAGCAGTGATAGGGGATCCGGGGCAGATACGCAGTATTTT

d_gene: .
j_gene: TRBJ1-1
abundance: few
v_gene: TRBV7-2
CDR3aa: CASSLFRGLDTEAFF
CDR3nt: TGTGCCAGCAGCTTATTCCGGGGGCTCGACACTGAAGCTTTCTTT

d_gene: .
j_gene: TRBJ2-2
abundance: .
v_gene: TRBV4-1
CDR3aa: CASSHAGQTNTGELFF
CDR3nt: TGCGCCAGCAGCCACGCAGGACAAACGAACACCGGGGAGCTGTTTTTT

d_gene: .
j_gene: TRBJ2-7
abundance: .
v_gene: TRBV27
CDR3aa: CASSRTVVYEQYF
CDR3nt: TGTGCCAGCAGCCGGACAGTGGTCTACGAGCAGTACTTC

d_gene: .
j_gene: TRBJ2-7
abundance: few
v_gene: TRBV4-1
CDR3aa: CASSPKRVGEQYF
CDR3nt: TGCGCCAGCAGCCCCAAACGGGTGGGCGAGCAGTACTTC

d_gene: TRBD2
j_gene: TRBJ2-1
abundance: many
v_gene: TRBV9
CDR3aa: CASSAGLELYNEQFF
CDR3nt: TGTGCCAGCAGCGCCGGACTAGAGCTGTACAATGAGCAGTTCTTC

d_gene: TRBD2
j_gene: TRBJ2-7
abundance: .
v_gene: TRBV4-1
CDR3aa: CASSQGDLAGFYEQYF
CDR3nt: TGCGCCAGCAGCCAAGGGGATCTAGCGGGGTTCTACGAGCAGTACTTC

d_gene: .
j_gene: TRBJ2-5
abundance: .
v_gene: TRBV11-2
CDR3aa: CASSLVQTQYF
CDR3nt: TGTGCCAGCAGCTTAGTACAGACCCAGTACTTC

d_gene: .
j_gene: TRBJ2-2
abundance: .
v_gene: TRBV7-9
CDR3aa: CASSRLFGGELFF
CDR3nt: TGTGCCAGCAGCCGCCTCTTTGGCGGGGAGCTGTTTTTT

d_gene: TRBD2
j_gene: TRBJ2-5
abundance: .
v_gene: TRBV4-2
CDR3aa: CASSLGLAGTETQYF
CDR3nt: TGTGCCAGCAGCCTCGGACTAGCGGGCACGGAGACCCAGTACTTC

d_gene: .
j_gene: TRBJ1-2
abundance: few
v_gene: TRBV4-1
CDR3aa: CASRRDARDYGYTF
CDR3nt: TGCGCCAGCAGGAGGGACGCGAGGGACTATGGCTACACCTTC

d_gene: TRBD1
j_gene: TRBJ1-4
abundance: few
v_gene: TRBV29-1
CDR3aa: CSVPGTGLNEKLFF
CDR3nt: TGCAGCGTTCCCGGGACAGGGCTAAATGAAAAACTGTTTTTT

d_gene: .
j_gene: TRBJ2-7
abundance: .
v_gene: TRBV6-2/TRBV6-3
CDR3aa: CASTLTGQNYEQYF
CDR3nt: TGTGCCAGCACCCTCACCGGACAGAACTACGAGCAGTACTTC

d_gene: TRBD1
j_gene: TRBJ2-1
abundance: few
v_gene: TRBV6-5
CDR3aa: CASSYSTGAGNEQFF
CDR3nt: TGTGCCAGCAGTTACTCGACAGGGGCAGGCAATGAGCAGTTCTTC

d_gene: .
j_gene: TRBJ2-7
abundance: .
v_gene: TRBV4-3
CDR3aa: CASSQDRTYEQYF
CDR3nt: TGCGCCAGCAGCCAAGACCGAACCTACGAGCAGTACTTC

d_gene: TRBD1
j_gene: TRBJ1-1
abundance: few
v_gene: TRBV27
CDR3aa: CASSPPDREFEAFF
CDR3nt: TGTGCCAGCAGTCCCCCCGACAGGGAATTTGAAGCTTTCTTT